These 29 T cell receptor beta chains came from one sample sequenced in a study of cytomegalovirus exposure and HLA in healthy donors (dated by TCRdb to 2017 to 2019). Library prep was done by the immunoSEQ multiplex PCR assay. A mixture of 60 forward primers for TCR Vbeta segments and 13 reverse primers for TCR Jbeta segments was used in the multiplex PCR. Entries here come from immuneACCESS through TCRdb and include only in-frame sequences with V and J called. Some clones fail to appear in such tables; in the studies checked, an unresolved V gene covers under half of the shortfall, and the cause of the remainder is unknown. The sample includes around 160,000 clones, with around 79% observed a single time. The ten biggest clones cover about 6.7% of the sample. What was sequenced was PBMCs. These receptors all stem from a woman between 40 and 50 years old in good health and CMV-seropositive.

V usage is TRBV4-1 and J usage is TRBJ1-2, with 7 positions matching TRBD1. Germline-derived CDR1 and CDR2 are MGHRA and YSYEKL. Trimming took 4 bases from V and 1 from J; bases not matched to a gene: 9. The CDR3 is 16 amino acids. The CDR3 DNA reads TGCGCCAGCAGCCTGTGGACAGGAGGGAGTAACTATGGCTACACCTTC. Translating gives CASSLWTGGSNYGYTF.

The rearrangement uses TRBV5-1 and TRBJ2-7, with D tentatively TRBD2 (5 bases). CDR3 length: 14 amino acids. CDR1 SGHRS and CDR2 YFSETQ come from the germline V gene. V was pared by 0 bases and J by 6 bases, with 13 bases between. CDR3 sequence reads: CASSLARGFGEQYF. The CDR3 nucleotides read TGCGCCAGCAGCTTGGCCCGAGGGTTCGGCGAGCAGTACTTC. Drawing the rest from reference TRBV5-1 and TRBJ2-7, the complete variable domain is KAGVTQTPRYLIKTRGQQVTLSCSPISGHRSVSWYQQTPGQGLQFLFEYFSETQRNKGNFPGRFSGRQFSNSRSEMNVSTLELGDSALYLCASSLARGFGEQYFGPGTRLTVT.

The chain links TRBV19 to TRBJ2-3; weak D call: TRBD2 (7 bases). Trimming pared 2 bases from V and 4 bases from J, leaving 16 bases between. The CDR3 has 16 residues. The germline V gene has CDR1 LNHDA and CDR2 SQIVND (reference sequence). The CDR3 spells CASSIMVYGGPDTQYF. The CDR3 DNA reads TGTGCCAGTAGTATAATGGTCTACGGGGGGCCAGATACGCAGTATTTT.

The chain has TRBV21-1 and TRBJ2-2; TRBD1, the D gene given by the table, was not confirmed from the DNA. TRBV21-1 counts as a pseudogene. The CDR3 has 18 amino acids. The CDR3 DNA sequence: TGTGCCAGCACCTACTCCAGGGGGCTTGAGTTCAACACCGGGGAGCTGTTTTTT. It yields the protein CASTYSRGLEFNTGELFF.

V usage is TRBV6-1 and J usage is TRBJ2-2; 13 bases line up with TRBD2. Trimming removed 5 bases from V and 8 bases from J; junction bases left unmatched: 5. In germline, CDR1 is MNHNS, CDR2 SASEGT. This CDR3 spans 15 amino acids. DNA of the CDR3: TGTGCCAGCAGTACGGGACTAGCGGGGAATGGGGAGCTGTTTTTT. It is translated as CASSTGLAGNGELFF.

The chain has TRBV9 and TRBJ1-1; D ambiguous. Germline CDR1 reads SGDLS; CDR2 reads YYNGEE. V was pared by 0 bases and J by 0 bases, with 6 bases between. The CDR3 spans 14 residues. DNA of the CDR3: TGTGCCAGCAGCGTAGGGGGAGTGAACACTGAAGCTTTCTTT. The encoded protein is CASSVGGVNTEAFF.

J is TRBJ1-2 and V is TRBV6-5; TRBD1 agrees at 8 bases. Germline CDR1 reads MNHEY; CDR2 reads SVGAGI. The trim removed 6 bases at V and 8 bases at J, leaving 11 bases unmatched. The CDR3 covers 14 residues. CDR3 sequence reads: CASSLDRVSGGYTF. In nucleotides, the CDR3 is TGTGCCAGCAGCCTGGACAGGGTGTCTGGGGGCTACACCTTC.

In DNA, the CDR3 is TGTGCCAGCAGCCCGGGACAGCGTTATGAAAAACTGTTTTTT. Residues: CASSPGQRYEKLFF. The gene calls are TRBV28 and TRBJ1-4; TRBD1 aligns across 7 bases. Germline CDR1 reads MDHEN; CDR2 reads SYDVKM. After removal of 6 bases from V and 6 bases from J, the junction contained 7 bases not matched to a gene. The CDR3 spans 14 residues.

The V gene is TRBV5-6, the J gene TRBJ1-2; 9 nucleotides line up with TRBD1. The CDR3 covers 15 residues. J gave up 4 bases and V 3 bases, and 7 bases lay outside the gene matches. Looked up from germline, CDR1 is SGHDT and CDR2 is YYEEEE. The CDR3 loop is CASSYGTGPLYGYTF. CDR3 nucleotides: TGTGCCAGCAGCTACGGGACAGGGCCCCTCTATGGCTACACCTTC. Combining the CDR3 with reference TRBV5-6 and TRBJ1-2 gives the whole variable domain DAGVTQSPTHLIKTRGQQVTLRCSPKSGHDTVSWYQQALGQGPQFIFQYYEEEERQRGNFPDRFSGHQFPNYSSELNVNALLLGDSALYLCASSYGTGPLYGYTFGSGTRLTVV.

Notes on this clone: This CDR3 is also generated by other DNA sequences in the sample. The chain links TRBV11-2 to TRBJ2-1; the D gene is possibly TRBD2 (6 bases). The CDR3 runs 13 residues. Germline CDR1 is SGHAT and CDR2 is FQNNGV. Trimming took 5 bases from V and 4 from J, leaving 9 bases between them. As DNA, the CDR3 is TGTGCCAGCAGCCGGGACTCATACAATGAGCAGTTCTTC. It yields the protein CASSRDSYNEQFF.

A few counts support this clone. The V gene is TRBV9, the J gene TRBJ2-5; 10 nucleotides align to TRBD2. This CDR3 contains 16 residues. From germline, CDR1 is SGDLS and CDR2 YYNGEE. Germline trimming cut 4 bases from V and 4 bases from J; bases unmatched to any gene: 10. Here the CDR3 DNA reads TGTGCCAGCAGCCTAGGACTAGCGGCTATAACAGAGACCCAGTACTTC. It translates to CASSLGLAAITETQYF.

CDR3 nucleotides: TGTGCCAGTAGTACCAGGACTAGCGGGGTATACAATGAGCAGTTCTTC. Translated, it gives CASSTRTSGVYNEQFF. V and J are TRBV19 and TRBJ2-1; the match to TRBD2 covers 12 bases. Germline values: CDR1 LNHDA, CDR2 SQIVND (reference sequence). CDR3 size: 16 residues. V was clipped by 4 bases and J by 4 bases; unmatched bases: 5.

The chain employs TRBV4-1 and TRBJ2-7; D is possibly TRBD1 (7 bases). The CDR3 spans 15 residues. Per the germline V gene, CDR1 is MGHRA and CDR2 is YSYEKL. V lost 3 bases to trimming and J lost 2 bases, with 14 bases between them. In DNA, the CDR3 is TGCGCCAGCAGCCATAATCAGGGGGGCGCCTACGAGCAGTACTTC. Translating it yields CASSHNQGGAYEQYF.

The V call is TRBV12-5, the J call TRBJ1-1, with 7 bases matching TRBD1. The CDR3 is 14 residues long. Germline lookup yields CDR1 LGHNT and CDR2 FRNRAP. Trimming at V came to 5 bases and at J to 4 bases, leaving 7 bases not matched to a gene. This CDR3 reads CASGVMGQRTEAFF. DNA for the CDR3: TGTGCTAGTGGTGTTATGGGACAGCGCACTGAAGCTTTCTTT.

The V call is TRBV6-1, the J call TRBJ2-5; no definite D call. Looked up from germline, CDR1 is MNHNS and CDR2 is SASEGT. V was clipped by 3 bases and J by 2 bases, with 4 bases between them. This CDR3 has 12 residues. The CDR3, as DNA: TGTGCCAGCAGTGACCAACAAGAGACCCAGTACTTC. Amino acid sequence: CASSDQQETQYF.

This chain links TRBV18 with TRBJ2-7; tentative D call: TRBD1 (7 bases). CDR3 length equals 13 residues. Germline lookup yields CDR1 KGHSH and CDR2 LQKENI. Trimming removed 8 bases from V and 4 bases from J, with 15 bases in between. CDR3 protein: CASGGDSRYEQYF. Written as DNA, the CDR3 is TGTGCCAGCGGAGGGGACAGTAGGTACGAGCAGTACTTC.

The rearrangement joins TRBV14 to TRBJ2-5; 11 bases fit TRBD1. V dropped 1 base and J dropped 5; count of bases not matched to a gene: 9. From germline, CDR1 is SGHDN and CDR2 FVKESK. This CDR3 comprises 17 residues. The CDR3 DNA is TGTGCCAGCAGCCAAGTCCCCGGGACAGGGGGGAGGGAGACCCAGTACTTC. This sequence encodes CASSQVPGTGGRETQYF.

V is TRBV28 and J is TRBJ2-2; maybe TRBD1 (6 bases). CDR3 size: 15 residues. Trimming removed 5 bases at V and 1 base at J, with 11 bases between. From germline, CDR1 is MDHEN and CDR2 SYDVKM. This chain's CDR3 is CASSAGQLNTGELFF. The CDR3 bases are TGTGCCAGCAGTGCAGGACAGTTGAACACCGGGGAGCTGTTTTTT.

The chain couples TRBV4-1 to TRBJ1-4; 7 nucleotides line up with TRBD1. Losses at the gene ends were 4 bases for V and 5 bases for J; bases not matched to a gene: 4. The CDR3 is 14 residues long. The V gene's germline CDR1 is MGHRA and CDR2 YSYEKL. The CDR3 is CASSPEGANEKLFF. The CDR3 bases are TGCGCCAGCAGCCCAGAGGGGGCGAATGAAAAACTGTTTTTT.

The CDR3 protein is CASRSQGTPSNQPQHF. CDR3 coding DNA: TGTGCCAGTAGGTCACAGGGGACTCCTAGCAATCAGCCCCAGCATTTT. The chain links TRBV19 to TRBJ1-5; 7 nucleotides match TRBD1. The CDR3 has 16 amino acids. CDR1 is LNHDA and CDR2 is SQIVND in the germline V gene (reference sequence). The V and J ends lost 6 bases and 0 bases, in that order; junction bases with no gene match: 8.

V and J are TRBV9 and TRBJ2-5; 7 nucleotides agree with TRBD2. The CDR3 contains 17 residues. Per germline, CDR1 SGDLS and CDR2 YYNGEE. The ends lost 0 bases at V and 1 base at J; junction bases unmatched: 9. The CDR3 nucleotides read TGTGCCAGCAGCGTAGCTGCGTCGGGGGGTTTCCAAGAGACCCAGTACTTC. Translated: CASSVAASGGFQETQYF. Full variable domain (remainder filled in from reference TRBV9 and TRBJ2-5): DSGVTQTPKHLITATGQRVTLRCSPRSGDLSVYWYQQSLDQGLQFLIQYYNGEERAKGNILERFSAQQFPDLHSELNLSSLELGDSALYFCASSVAASGGFQETQYFGPGTRLLVL.

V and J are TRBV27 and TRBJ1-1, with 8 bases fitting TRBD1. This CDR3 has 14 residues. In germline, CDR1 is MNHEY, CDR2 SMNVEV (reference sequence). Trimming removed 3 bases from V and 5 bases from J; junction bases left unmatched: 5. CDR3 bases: TGTGCCAGCAGTTTTTCCGACAGGGGTACTGAAGCTTTCTTT. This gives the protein CASSFSDRGTEAFF.

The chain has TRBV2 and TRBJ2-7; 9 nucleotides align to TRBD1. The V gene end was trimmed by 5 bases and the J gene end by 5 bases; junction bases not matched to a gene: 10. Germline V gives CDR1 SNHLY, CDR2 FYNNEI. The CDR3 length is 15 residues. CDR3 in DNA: TGTGCCAGCAGTATCTCCGGGACAGGGTCGGACGAGCAGTACTTC. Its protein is CASSISGTGSDEQYF.

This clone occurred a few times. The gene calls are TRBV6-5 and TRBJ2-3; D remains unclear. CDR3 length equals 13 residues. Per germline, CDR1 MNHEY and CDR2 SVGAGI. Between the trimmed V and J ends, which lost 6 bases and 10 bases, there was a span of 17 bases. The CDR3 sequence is CASRTTTALSQYF. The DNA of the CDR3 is TGTGCCAGCAGAACAACGACTGCCCTGTCGCAGTATTTT.

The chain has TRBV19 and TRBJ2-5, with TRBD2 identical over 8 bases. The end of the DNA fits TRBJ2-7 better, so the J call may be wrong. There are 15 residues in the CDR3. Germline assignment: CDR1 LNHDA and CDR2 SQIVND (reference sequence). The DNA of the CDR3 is TGTGCCAGTAGTATTTCGGGAGGGAATTCCAACGAGCAGTACTTC. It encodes CASSISGGNSNEQYF.

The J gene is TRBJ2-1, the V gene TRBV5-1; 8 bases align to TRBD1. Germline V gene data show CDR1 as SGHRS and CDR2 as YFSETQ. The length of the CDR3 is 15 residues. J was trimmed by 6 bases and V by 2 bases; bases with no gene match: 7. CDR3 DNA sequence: TGCGCCAGCAGCTTCCGGCAGGGGGCAGGCAATGAGCAGTTCTTC. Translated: CASSFRQGAGNEQFF.

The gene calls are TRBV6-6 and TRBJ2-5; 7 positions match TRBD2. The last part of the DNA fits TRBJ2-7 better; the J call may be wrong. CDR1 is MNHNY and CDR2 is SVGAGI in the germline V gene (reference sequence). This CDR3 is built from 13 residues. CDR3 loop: CASREGRDYEQYF. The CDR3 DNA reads TGTGCCAGCAGGGAGGGGAGGGACTACGAGCAGTACTTC.

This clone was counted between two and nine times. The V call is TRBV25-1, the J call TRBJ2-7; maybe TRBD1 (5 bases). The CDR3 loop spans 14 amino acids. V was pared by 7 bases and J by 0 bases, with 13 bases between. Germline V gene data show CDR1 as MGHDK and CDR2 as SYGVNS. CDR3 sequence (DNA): TGTGCCAGCACCCAACAGGAAAACTCCTACGAGCAGTACTTC. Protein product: CASTQQENSYEQYF.

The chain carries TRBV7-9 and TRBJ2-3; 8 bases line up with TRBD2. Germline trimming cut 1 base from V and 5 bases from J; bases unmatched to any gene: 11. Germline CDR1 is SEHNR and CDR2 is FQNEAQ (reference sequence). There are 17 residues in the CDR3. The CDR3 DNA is TGTGCCAGCAGCTTAGAAGGTGGCGGGGGGCCGGGAGATACGCAGTATTTT. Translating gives CASSLEGGGGPGDTQYF.